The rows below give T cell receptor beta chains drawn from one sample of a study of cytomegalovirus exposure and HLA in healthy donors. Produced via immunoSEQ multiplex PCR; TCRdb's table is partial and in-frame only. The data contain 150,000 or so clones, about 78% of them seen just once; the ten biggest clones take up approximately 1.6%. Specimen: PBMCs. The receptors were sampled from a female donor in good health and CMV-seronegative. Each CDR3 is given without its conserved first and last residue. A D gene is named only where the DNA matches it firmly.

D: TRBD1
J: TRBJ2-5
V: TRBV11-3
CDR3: ASSPPKDRSRYVQETQY

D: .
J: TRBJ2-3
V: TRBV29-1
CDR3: SATRAASTDTQY

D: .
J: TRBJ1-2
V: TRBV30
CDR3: AWSAQELWSYT

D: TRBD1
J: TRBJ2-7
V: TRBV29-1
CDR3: SASRYRDRGNEQY

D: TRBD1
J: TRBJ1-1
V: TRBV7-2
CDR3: ASSPDRGDRAF

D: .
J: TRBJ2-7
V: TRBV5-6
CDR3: ASSLEGGTYEQY

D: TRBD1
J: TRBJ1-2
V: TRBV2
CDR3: ASEGGPYGYT

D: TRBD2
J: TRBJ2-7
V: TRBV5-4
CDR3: ASSRSGTNSYEQY

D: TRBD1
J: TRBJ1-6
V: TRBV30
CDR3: AWSGGTGGNSPLH

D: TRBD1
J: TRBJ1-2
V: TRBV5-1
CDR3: ASSLDRGWGYT

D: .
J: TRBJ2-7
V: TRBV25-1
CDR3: ASSGTEHNYEQY

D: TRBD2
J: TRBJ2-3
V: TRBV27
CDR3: ASSPGGSGRLDTQY

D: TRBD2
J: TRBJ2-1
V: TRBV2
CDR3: ASSLAGGRNEQF

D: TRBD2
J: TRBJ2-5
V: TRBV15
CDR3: ATSRDGGEGETQY

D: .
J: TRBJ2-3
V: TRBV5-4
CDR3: ASSGRGDLPDTQY

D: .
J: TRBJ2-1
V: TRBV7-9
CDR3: ASSSPGGVSSYNEQF

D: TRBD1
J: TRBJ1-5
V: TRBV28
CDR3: ASNSGGSGNQPQH

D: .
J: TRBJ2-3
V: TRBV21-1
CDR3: ASSKRDRSSTDTQY

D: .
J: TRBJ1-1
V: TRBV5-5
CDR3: ASSTSDSNTEAF

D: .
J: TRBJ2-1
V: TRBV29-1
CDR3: SVDRRVADEQF

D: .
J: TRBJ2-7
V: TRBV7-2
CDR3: ASSLGGENEQY

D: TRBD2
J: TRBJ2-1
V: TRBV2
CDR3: ASSELGGRATFANEQF

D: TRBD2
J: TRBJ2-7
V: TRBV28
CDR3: ASSPFGQTSDEQY

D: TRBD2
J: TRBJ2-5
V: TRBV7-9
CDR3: ASSLAGVGETQY

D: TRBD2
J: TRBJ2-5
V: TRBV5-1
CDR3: ASSLRGGETQY

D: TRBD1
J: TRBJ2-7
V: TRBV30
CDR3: AWSSSRGPYEQY

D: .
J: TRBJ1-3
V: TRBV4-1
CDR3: ASGQPSGNTIY

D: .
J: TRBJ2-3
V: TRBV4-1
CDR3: ASSQEGYREITQY

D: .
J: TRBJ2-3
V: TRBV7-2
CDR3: ASSLAEDRAQY

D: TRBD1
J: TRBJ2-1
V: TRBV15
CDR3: ATSRGDRGDEQF

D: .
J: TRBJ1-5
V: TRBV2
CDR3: ASSDPGAPQH

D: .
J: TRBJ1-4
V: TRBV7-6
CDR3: ASSLGAGATNEKLF

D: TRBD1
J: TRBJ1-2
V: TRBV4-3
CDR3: ASSQGGGQGRYYGYT

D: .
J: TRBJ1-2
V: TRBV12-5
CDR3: ASGLVPAGEFYGYT

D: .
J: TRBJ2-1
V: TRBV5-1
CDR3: ASSLVGNNEQF

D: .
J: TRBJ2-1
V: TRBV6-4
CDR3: ASSFGSSYNEQF

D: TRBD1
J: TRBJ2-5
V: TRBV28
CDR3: ASSLGGTGRETQY

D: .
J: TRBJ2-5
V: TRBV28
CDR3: ASSLGPAGTQY

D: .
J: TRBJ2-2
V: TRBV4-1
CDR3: ASSQASSNTGELF

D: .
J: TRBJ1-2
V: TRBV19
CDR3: ASSIDLEEGTTYGYT

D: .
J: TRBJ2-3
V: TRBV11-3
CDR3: ASSLDPSTDTQY